These 7 T cell receptor beta chains were sequenced from one sample in a study of CXCR3-negative and CXCR3-positive naive CD8 T cells. Study-wide results and caveats: Relative to CXCR3-negative naive cells, CXCR3-positive naive cells had more hydrophobic TRB CDR3s.

The TRB cDNA libraries were prepared by 5' RACE with UMI labels. TCRdb re-called the 5' RACE reads; every CDR3 protein appears as one record, without DNA. Its listing shows approximately 6,200 distinct CDR3 sequences. No antigen has been identified for these receptors. Sequencing was carried out using naive CXCR3+ CD8+ T cells from blood. Subset defined: CD45RO-CCR7+CD27+CD95- naive CD8+ T cells expressing CXCR3 (TNR3+). These receptors were obtained from a human donor in good health. Some clones in this sample may be carry-over from other donors' samples.

The chain carries TRBV5-4 and TRBJ2-1; TCRdb's assignment of TRBD2 cannot be checked, as there is no DNA. The germline gives CDR1 SGHNT, CDR2 YYREEE (reference sequence). The CDR3 is made up of 16 amino acids. CDR3 in amino acids: CASSHETSGGEDEQFF.

This chain links TRBV9 with TRBJ1-5; TCRdb calls TRBD1, which cannot be checked without DNA. The CDR3 spans 15 residues. Germline V gives CDR1 SGDLS, CDR2 YYNGEE. CDR3 residues: CASSVGQGINQPQHF.

The chain combines TRBV7-2 with TRBJ1-2. The length of the CDR3 is 11 residues. Per the germline V gene, CDR1 is SGHTA and CDR2 is FQGNSA. The CDR3 sequence: CASSSRRGYTF.

Considering frequency, this clonotype is medium-sized. This rearrangement joins TRBV5-1 to TRBJ2-1; with no DNA, the TCRdb D assignment of TRBD2 cannot be verified. CDR1 and CDR2 (germline): SGHRS, YFSETQ. The CDR3 runs 16 residues. The CDR3 sequence: CASSLGASGLYNEQFF.

This rearrangement joins TRBV29-1 to TRBJ2-1; TCRdb's assignment of TRBD2 cannot be checked, as there is no DNA. Germline CDR1 and CDR2: SQVTM and ANQGSEA. There are 11 residues in the CDR3. The chain's CDR3 is CSVIAGNEQFF.

This clonotype is labeled medium-sized based on frequency. The gene calls are TRBV29-1 and TRBJ2-1; TCRdb reports TRBD2, a call that lacks DNA to check it against. The CDR3 is 13 residues long. Germline CDR1 SQVTM, CDR2 ANQGSEA. The CDR3 loop is CSVASGPINEQFF.

The chain uses TRBV30 and TRBJ1-5; TCRdb calls TRBD1, which cannot be checked without DNA. The V gene's germline CDR1 is GTSNPN and CDR2 SVGIG (reference sequence). The CDR3 consists of 14 residues. This CDR3 reads CAWSAGQGREPQHF.